The 7 T cell receptor beta chains presented below share a single source sample, sequenced in a study of T-cell reconstitution after alpha-beta-depleted transplantation in children. The TCRbeta library was prepared with unique molecular identifiers. TCRdb re-called the PCR reads through MiXCR, storing one row per CDR3 protein. The sample lists 15,000 to 20,000 distinct CDR3 sequences, 5% to 5.5% occurring once. The source material was PBMCs, sampled before TCRalphabeta/CD19-depleted stem cell transplant. Receptor source: a boy younger than 18 with acute lymphoblastic leukemia, due to receive a stem cell transplant.

This clonotype was counted at least ten times. The rearrangement joins TRBV11-2 to TRBJ2-5; TRBD1 is a possible D gene (6 bases). Trimming removed 4 bases at V and 3 bases at J, with 18 bases between. The length of the CDR3 is 16 residues. In germline, CDR1 is SGHAT, CDR2 FQNNGV. The CDR3 bases are TGTGCCAGCAGCTACACGGTACAGGGAGTGGAAGAGACCCAGTACTTC. The encoded protein is CASSYTVQGVEETQYF.

In this sample, this clonotype turned up many times. The CDR3 DNA reads as TGTGCCAGCAGTTACACGGGACACGGCTCCTACGAGCAGTACTTC. Its protein is CASSYTGHGSYEQYF. The chain recombines TRBV6-5 with TRBJ2-7; TRBD1 might be the D (6 bases). Germline lookup yields CDR1 MNHEY and CDR2 SVGAGI. The germline V and J ends were trimmed by 2 bases and 0 bases, with 11 bases remaining between them. There are 15 residues in the CDR3.

The table lists this clonotype with many counts. The genes are TRBV4-1 and TRBJ2-5, with TRBD2 matching over 12 bases. From germline, CDR1 is MGHRA and CDR2 YSYEKL. The length of the CDR3 is 17 residues. V was clipped by 1 base and J by 2 bases; unmatched bases: 5. CDR3 bases: TGCGCCAGCAGCCAAGGACTAGCGGGGGCCCTACAAGAGACCCAGTACTTC. This gives the protein CASSQGLAGALQETQYF.

This clonotype came up many times. CDR3 region: CASSLEWTGWRDRDTEAFF. DNA for the CDR3: TGTGCCAGCAGCTTAGAGTGGACAGGGTGGAGGGATAGGGACACTGAAGCTTTCTTT. The genes are TRBV7-8 and TRBJ1-1, with 8 bases lining up with TRBD1. The CDR3 consists of 19 residues. Germline values: CDR1 SGHVS, CDR2 FQNEAQ. V lost 1 base and J lost 3; bases outside the gene matches: 16.

This clonotype occurred many times. The V and J genes are TRBV5-1 and TRBJ1-6, with D unresolved. The CDR3 has 15 amino acids. Trimming took 3 bases from V and 3 from J, leaving 10 bases between them. The germline V gene encodes CDR1 SGHRS and CDR2 YFSETQ. CDR3 DNA sequence: TGCGCCAGCAGCTATGGTCAGTTCTATAATTCACCCCTCCACTTT. This encodes CASSYGQFYNSPLHF.

This clonotype was detected ten times or more. The rearrangement joins TRBV5-1 to TRBJ1-1; D is undetermined. Germline CDR1 and CDR2: SGHRS and YFSETQ. V shed 1 base and J shed 3 bases, with 7 bases lying between them. The CDR3 is 13 residues long. DNA for the CDR3: TGCGCCAGCAGCTTGATAAGGGACACTGAAGCTTTCTTT. It yields the protein CASSLIRDTEAFF.

This clonotype was observed many times. V gene TRBV28 combines with J gene TRBJ2-7; D is undetermined. The CDR3 spans 13 residues. V lost 4 bases and J lost 5, with 12 bases in between. Germline-derived CDR1 and CDR2 are MDHEN and SYDVKM. This CDR3 is CASSSGPGNEQYF. The CDR3 DNA follows: TGTGCCAGCAGTTCGGGTCCAGGAAACGAGCAGTACTTC.